This entry lists 21 T cell receptor beta chains sequenced from one sample in a study of a mutant IDH1 vaccine in newly diagnosed glioma. As to time point: week 35, safety follow-up. What each vaccine dose contained was 300 ug of mutant IDH1 20-mer peptide, accompanied by topical imiquimod. The protocol was immunoSEQ multiplex PCR, while the TCRdb copy is restricted to in-frame clones and leaves out a portion. There are about 31,000 clones in the sample; 78% occur only once, and about 10% lies in the top ten. These receptors' targets are unknown. The sequencing here drew on PBMCs, taken from a glioma patient whose treatment included an IDH1 peptide vaccine. The receptors originated from a woman aged 40 to 55 with glioma.

The chain employs TRBV5-5 and TRBJ1-5; D is ambiguous. From germline, CDR1 is SGHKS and CDR2 YYEKEE (reference sequence). V was trimmed by 0 bases and J by 6 bases, leaving 10 bases between them. CDR3 length equals 14 residues. The CDR3 DNA is TGTGCCAGCAGCTTGGACTGGACGAGTCAGCCCCAGCATTTT. Translating it yields CASSLDWTSQPQHF.

About this clone itself: Mismatch with germline at one junction end may stem from a read error. This chain connects TRBV2 to TRBJ1-2, with D perhaps TRBD1 (6 bases). The CDR3 has 12 amino acids. Germline V gene lookup returns CDR1 SNHLY and CDR2 FYNNEI. The CDR3 DNA follows: TGTGCCAGCGGCTCGGACAGCTATGGCTGCACCTTC. Protein: CASGSDSYGCTF.

The sample holds one count of this clone. The chain combines TRBV6-1 with TRBJ1-5, with D uncertain. This CDR3 comprises 15 residues. CDR1 MNHNS and CDR2 SASEGT come from the germline V gene. V gave up 6 bases and J gave up 0 bases, with 12 bases separating them. This CDR3 is CASRADGNSNQPQHF. CDR3 DNA sequence: TGTGCCAGCAGGGCTGACGGGAATAGCAATCAGCCCCAGCATTTT.

V and J are TRBV7-2 and TRBJ2-1; D not certain. The CDR3 runs 14 residues. Trimming stripped 5 bases from V and 1 base from J, with 9 bases between. CDR1 is SGHTA and CDR2 is FQGNSA in the germline V gene. DNA of the CDR3: TGTGCCAGCAGCCCGTTAGGGTCCTACAATGAGCAGTTCTTC. Translating gives CASSPLGSYNEQFF.

This clone showed up just a few times. J is TRBJ1-5 and V is TRBV12-5; D remains unclear. Germline loops: CDR1 LGHNT, CDR2 FRNRAP. The CDR3 has 17 residues. The germline V and J ends were trimmed by 0 bases and 0 bases, with 12 bases remaining between them. The CDR3 sequence is CASGLVRQGFSNQPQHF. DNA of the CDR3: TGTGCTAGTGGTTTGGTACGGCAAGGCTTTAGCAATCAGCCCCAGCATTTT.

The chain has TRBV15 and TRBJ1-3; D may be TRBD1 (6 bases). The CDR3 contains 14 residues. The germline gives CDR1 LNHNV, CDR2 YYDKDF (reference sequence). Trimming pared 5 bases from V and 4 bases from J, leaving 12 bases between. The CDR3 DNA reads as TGTGCCACCAGCGGAGCCAGGGGAGGAAACACCATATATTTT. This translates into CATSGARGGNTIYF.

This clone showed up just a few times. The chain is built from TRBV27 and TRBJ1-1; weak D call: TRBD1 (6 bases). CDR1 and CDR2 from the germline V gene are MNHEY and SMNVEV (reference sequence). This CDR3 has 15 amino acids. The ends were cut back, 4 bases at V and 2 bases at J, with 14 bases in the middle. CDR3: CASSWGGGFNTEAFF. CDR3 sequence (DNA): TGTGCCAGCAGTTGGGGCGGGGGCTTCAACACTGAAGCTTTCTTT.

This chain links TRBV7-2 with TRBJ1-1, with D possibly matching TRBD1 (6 bases). Germline-derived CDR1 and CDR2 are SGHTA and FQGNSA. This CDR3 is built from 15 residues. V lost 1 base and J 5 bases, leaving 14 bases between the germline ends. The CDR3 DNA reads TGTGCCAGCAGCTTAGGGCCCAGGGGAAGAACTGAAGCTTTCTTT. Translated: CASSLGPRGRTEAFF.

The chain recombines TRBV5-6 with TRBJ1-2; TRBD1 matches 10 bases. The length of the CDR3 is 15 residues. CDR1 SGHDT and CDR2 YYEEEE come from the germline V gene. J gave up 2 bases and V 10 bases, and 11 bases lay outside the gene matches. CDR3 loop: CAGVRQGALNYGYTF. The CDR3 DNA follows: TGTGCCGGAGTGAGACAGGGGGCCTTAAACTATGGCTACACCTTC.

The chain links TRBV6-1 to TRBJ2-5; D uncertain. V shed 8 bases and J shed 5 bases, with 15 bases lying between them. CDR3 length: 13 amino acids. The germline gives CDR1 MNHNS, CDR2 SASEGT. This chain's CDR3 is CASCALHGETQYF. CDR3 DNA: TGTGCCAGCTGCGCCCTCCACGGGGAGACCCAGTACTTC.

The sample holds a few counts of this clone. CDR3: CASSLSAGRKTQYF. In DNA form, the CDR3 reads TGTGCCAGCAGCTTGAGCGCAGGGAGAAAGACCCAGTACTTC. V gene TRBV5-6 combines with J gene TRBJ2-5; either TRBD1 or TRBD2 may supply D (5 bases each). V lost 1 base and J lost 6, with 13 bases in between. Germline V lookup: CDR1 SGHDT, CDR2 YYEEEE. The CDR3 sequence is 14 residues long. The full variable domain, in which reference TRBV5-6 and TRBJ2-5 provide the parts outside the CDR3, is DAGVTQSPTHLIKTRGQQVTLRCSPKSGHDTVSWYQQALGQGPQFIFQYYEEEERQRGNFPDRFSGHQFPNYSSELNVNALLLGDSALYLCASSLSAGRKTQYFGPGTRLLVL.

V gene TRBV27 combines with J gene TRBJ2-7, with 7 bases aligning to TRBD1. Germline loops: CDR1 MNHEY, CDR2 SMNVEV (reference sequence). V dropped 1 base and J dropped 7; count of bases not matched to a gene: 7. The CDR3 spans 14 residues. The CDR3 DNA reads TGTGCCAGCAGTTTATTGGGACAGCTTCGGGAGCAGTACTTC. Translation gives CASSLLGQLREQYF.

This clone came up a few times. The chain recombines TRBV6-1 with TRBJ1-1, with D maybe TRBD1 (5 bases). The V end lost 0 bases, the J end lost 5 bases, and 16 bases lay between the germline ends. Germline V gene sequence: CDR1 MNHNS, CDR2 SASEGT. The CDR3 has 16 residues. The CDR3 sequence is CASSEALLGRATEAFF. For the CDR3, the DNA is TGTGCCAGCAGTGAAGCGCTTCTGGGCAGGGCGACTGAAGCTTTCTTT.

The rearrangement links TRBV4-1 to TRBJ2-3; D ambiguous. The CDR3 is made up of 16 amino acids. V lost 1 base to trimming and J lost 4 bases, with 15 bases between them. Germline V gene data show CDR1 as MGHRA and CDR2 as YSYEKL. The CDR3 region is CASSQGVRPGADTQYF. CDR3 coding DNA: TGCGCCAGCAGCCAAGGAGTGCGCCCGGGCGCAGATACGCAGTATTTT.

This clone occurred once. The chain recombines TRBV27 with TRBJ2-1; TRBD2 matches 9 bases. V dropped 3 bases and J dropped 8; count of bases not matched to a gene: 8. Germline lookup yields CDR1 MNHEY and CDR2 SMNVEV (reference sequence). The length of the CDR3 is 15 residues. The CDR3 is CASSFTGTSNDEQFF. CDR3 nucleotides: TGTGCCAGCAGTTTTACTGGGACTAGCAACGATGAGCAGTTCTTC.

This clone was detected once. The V gene is TRBV6-5, the J gene TRBJ1-1; 7 bases match TRBD1. The trim removed 6 bases at V and 3 bases at J, leaving 4 bases unmatched. The V gene's germline CDR1 is MNHEY and CDR2 SVGAGI. CDR3 size: 13 residues. This CDR3 is CASRKQGYTEAFF. CDR3 DNA: TGTGCCAGCAGGAAACAGGGGTACACTGAAGCTTTCTTT.

V usage is TRBV19 and J usage is TRBJ2-5; 10 nucleotides align to TRBD2. The germline CDR1 and CDR2 sequences are LNHDA and SQIVND (reference sequence). CDR3 length: 12 residues. V trimming: 8 bases; J trimming: 4 bases; junction bases outside the gene matches: 1. The CDR3 spells CASRLAGETQYF. CDR3 sequence (DNA): TGTGCCAGTCGACTAGCGGGAGAGACCCAGTACTTC.

The chain uses TRBV5-4 and TRBJ1-2; TRBD1 might be the D (6 bases). This CDR3 spans 14 amino acids. The V gene lost 4 bases and the J gene lost 3 bases, with 13 bases spanning the gap. CDR1 SGHNT and CDR2 YYREEE come from the germline V gene (reference sequence). The CDR3 coding sequence is TGTGCCAGCAGCCCGGACAGCCTCTACTATGGCTACACCTTC. Translating gives CASSPDSLYYGYTF.

The chain employs TRBV18 and TRBJ2-3, with a tentative D call TRBD2 (7 bases). There are 17 residues in the CDR3. In germline, CDR1 is KGHSH, CDR2 LQKENI. Trimming removed 1 base from V and 5 bases from J, with 19 bases in between. The CDR3 region has the DNA TGTGCCAGCTCACCACTCGGCGGGGGCAATGATCAAGATACGCAGTATTTT. The encoded protein is CASSPLGGGNDQDTQYF.

This rearrangement joins TRBV14 to TRBJ2-1; 15 bases map to TRBD2. The CDR3 is 15 amino acids. Per the germline V gene, CDR1 is SGHDN and CDR2 is FVKESK. After removal of 5 bases from V and 6 bases from J, the junction contained 2 bases not matched to a gene. The CDR3: CASSSGLAGGNEQFF. The CDR3 DNA sequence: TGTGCCAGCAGCTCGGGACTAGCGGGGGGCAATGAGCAGTTCTTC.

V usage is TRBV5-8 and J usage is TRBJ2-2, with TRBD2 as a possible D gene (5 bases). Trimming stripped 1 base from V and 3 bases from J, with 16 bases between. This CDR3 region has 17 residues. Germline CDR1 SGHTS, CDR2 YDEGEE. CDR3 nucleotides: TGTGCCAGCAGCTTGACCTCCACTAGTACGGACACCGGGGAGCTGTTTTTT. This codes for CASSLTSTSTDTGELFF.